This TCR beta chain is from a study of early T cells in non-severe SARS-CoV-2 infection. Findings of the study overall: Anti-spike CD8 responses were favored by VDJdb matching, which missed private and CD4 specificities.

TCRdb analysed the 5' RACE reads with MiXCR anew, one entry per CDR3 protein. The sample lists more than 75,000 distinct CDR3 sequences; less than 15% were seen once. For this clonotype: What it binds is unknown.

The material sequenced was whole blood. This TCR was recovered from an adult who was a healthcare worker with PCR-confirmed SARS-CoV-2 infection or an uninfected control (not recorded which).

The CDR3 spells CASSPTGKDEQFF. The DNA for the CDR3 is TGTGCCAGCAGCCCGACAGGGAAGGATGAGCAGTTCTTC. V is TRBV7-9 and J is TRBJ2-1; 7 positions agree with TRBD1. CDR3 length: 13 amino acids. The trim removed 5 bases at V and 8 bases at J, leaving 6 bases unmatched. Germline-derived CDR1 and CDR2 are SEHNR and FQNEAQ (reference sequence).